This passage covers 10 T cell receptor beta chains from one sample sequenced in a study of beta chain features in type 1 diabetes. The study reverse transcribed the entire isolated RNA, so it sequenced expressed TCRB transcripts. The protocol was immunoSEQ multiplex PCR, while the TCRdb copy is restricted to in-frame clones and leaves out a portion. Of about 180,000 clones detected, around an eighth appear once; the ten largest clones hold 0.55% to 0.8%. Sequencing input: central memory CD4+ T cells from blood. These receptors were collected from a woman between 18 and 30 years old in good health.

The V and J genes are TRBV9 and TRBJ1-2, with D maybe TRBD1 (6 bases). Between the trimmed V and J ends, which lost 3 bases and 0 bases, there was a span of 9 bases. This CDR3 contains 14 residues. The V gene's germline CDR1 is SGDLS and CDR2 YYNGEE. Here the CDR3 DNA reads TGTGCCAGCAGCGGTCGACAGGCTAACTATGGCTACACCTTC. It translates to CASSGRQANYGYTF.

The chain couples TRBV18 to TRBJ2-1; 8 bases are shared with TRBD1. This CDR3 contains 15 residues. Unmatched junction bases numbered 5, after V lost 6 bases and J lost 1 base. The V gene's germline CDR1 is KGHSH and CDR2 LQKENI. The CDR3 coding sequence is TGTGCCAGCTCCCAGGGGGCCCCTTCCTACAATGAGCAGTTCTTC. It encodes CASSQGAPSYNEQFF.

The chain combines TRBV6-6 with TRBJ2-3; 8 nucleotides line up with TRBD2. J lost 1 base, V lost 6 bases, and 9 bases had no gene match. CDR3 size: 16 residues. Per germline, CDR1 MNHNY and CDR2 SVGAGI (reference sequence). The DNA for the CDR3 is TGTGCCAGCAGCCCCTGGACTAGCTCTCGCACAGATACGCAGTATTTT. Translated, it gives CASSPWTSSRTDTQYF.

J is TRBJ1-1 and V is TRBV30; D unclear. CDR3 size: 10 residues. With 4 bases removed from V and 9 bases from J, the gap between germline ends came to 9 bases. Germline-derived CDR1 and CDR2 are GTSNPN and SVGIG (reference sequence). The CDR3 spells CAWIQHKAFF. CDR3 sequence (DNA): TGTGCCTGGATCCAACATAAAGCTTTCTTT.

This clone appeared a few times. This chain joins TRBV14 and TRBJ1-4; 7 nucleotides line up with TRBD1. CDR3 length: 14 residues. V trimming: 1 base; J trimming: 7 bases; junction bases outside the gene matches: 3. Germline V gives CDR1 SGHDN, CDR2 FVKESK. CDR3 coding DNA: TGTGCCAGCAGCCAAGTAAACAGGGGTGAAAAACTGTTTTTT. Residues: CASSQVNRGEKLFF.

The chain uses TRBV7-6 and TRBJ2-1; 12 bases align to TRBD2. Germline loops: CDR1 SGHVS, CDR2 FNYEAQ. Trimming cost V 5 bases and J 7 bases; bases outside gene matches: 3. There are 14 residues in the CDR3. DNA of the CDR3: TGTGCCAGCAGCATTGGGACTAGCGGGAATGAGCAGTTCTTC. Its protein is CASSIGTSGNEQFF.

The sample holds a few counts of this clone. The V call is TRBV10-3, the J call TRBJ2-1, with TRBD2 matching over 11 bases. The CDR3 loop spans 18 amino acids. Germline CDR1 is ENHRY and CDR2 is SYGVKD. The V and J ends lost 0 bases and 8 bases, in that order; junction bases with no gene match: 12. Here the CDR3 DNA reads TGTGCCATCAGTGAGTCTAGCGGGAGGGCCATAATCGAGGATGAGCAGTTCTTC. It encodes CAISESSGRAIIEDEQFF.

V is TRBV7-2 and J is TRBJ2-7, with 8 bases matching TRBD1. Germline V gene sequence: CDR1 SGHTA, CDR2 FQGNSA. With 5 bases clipped from V and 5 bases from J, the junction kept 14 bases outside the gene matches. The CDR3 is made up of 16 amino acids. The CDR3 bases are TGTGCCAGCAGCGAGCAGGGGGCGAGGTTGGTTAACGAGCAGTACTTC. This gives the protein CASSEQGARLVNEQYF. The full variable domain, with the rest looked up from reference TRBV7-2 and TRBJ2-7, is GAGVSQSPSNKVTEKGKDVELRCDPISGHTALYWYRQSLGQGLEFLIYFQGNSAPDKSGLPSDRFSAERTGGSVSTLTIQRTQQEDSAVYLCASSEQGARLVNEQYFGPGTRLTVT.

The CDR3 sequence is CASSVEGGPLREQYF. The CDR3 DNA sequence: TGTGCCAGCAGCGTAGAAGGAGGACCCTTACGCGAGCAGTACTTC. The chain has TRBV9 and TRBJ2-7; D might be TRBD2 (5 bases). Germline V gene sequence: CDR1 SGDLS, CDR2 YYNGEE. The length of the CDR3 is 15 residues. V dropped 0 bases and J dropped 6 bases, with 16 bases sitting between them.

This rearrangement joins TRBV19 to TRBJ1-5, with D possibly TRBD1 on 5 matching bases. The CDR3 spans 13 residues. With 7 bases removed from V and 7 bases from J, the gap between germline ends came to 14 bases. Germline-derived CDR1 and CDR2 are LNHDA and SQIVND (reference sequence). The CDR3 DNA sequence: TGTGCCAGTAACTCACAGGTCGGGCAGCCCCAGCATTTT. Translating gives CASNSQVGQPQHF.